Detailed here is one T cell receptor (beta chain). Its antigen is unidentified. Here immunoSEQ multiplex PCR was the method, and the copy in TCRdb shows in-frame clones only, minus some. The table records about 100,000 clones, around 89% of them present only once. The sample is drawn from a study of OX40 agonist ivuxolimab in advanced cancers. Study overall: Intravenous ivuxolimab was administered to patients every 2 weeks at 0.01 to 10 mg/kg. Age averaged 60 years (range about 23 to 80), and roughly 82% were male.

General study findings and limits: Nonresponders included some who also had low normalized T-cell clonal expansion.

The CDR3 runs 14 residues. V lost 3 bases to trimming and J lost 3 bases, with 12 bases between them. Germline CDR1 and CDR2: SGHRS and YFSETQ. Sequenced material: CD4+ or CD8+ T cells sorted from blood, taken in a trial of the OX40 agonist ivuxolimab. V gene TRBV5-1 combines with J gene TRBJ1-2; D might be TRBD1 (6 bases). This TCR was recovered from an adult with an advanced solid tumor such as melanoma, head and neck, liver or kidney cancer. As DNA, the CDR3 is TGCGCCAGCAGCTCGAGAAGGGGGGACTATGGCTACACCTTC. Encoded protein: CASSSRRGDYGYTF.